The next 6 T cell receptor beta chains were all read from a single sample in a study of shared clonotypes between healthy human individuals. TCRdb keeps only in-frame clones here, not all; method: immunoSEQ multiplex PCR. The repertoire has around 1.9 million clones, 80% to 95% of them found once; the top ten carry under 2%. Naive CD8 isolation took CD45RO-negative cells positively selected for CCR7 and excluded terminally differentiated effector memory CD45RA+ cells. What was sequenced was naive CD8+ T cells from PBMCs. The receptor set was obtained from a man aged 18 to 29 in good health. Some clones in this sample may be carry-over from other donors' samples.

The rearrangement joins TRBV10-3 to TRBJ2-7, with 8 positions matching TRBD1. The CDR3 has 13 residues. The junction had 6 bases not matched to a gene; V was cut back by 4 bases and J by 7 bases. Germline CDR1 ENHRY, CDR2 SYGVKD. The CDR3 loop reads CAISGSQGVEQYF. The CDR3 region has the DNA TGTGCCATCAGTGGCTCACAGGGGGTAGAGCAGTACTTC.

The chain couples TRBV25-1 to TRBJ2-7; the D gene is possibly TRBD2 (6 bases). The CDR3 has 12 amino acids. Trimming cost V 7 bases and J 6 bases, with 13 bases left between them. Germline lookup yields CDR1 MGHDK and CDR2 SYGVNS. The CDR3 sequence is CASKPPGSEQYF. For the CDR3, the DNA is TGTGCCAGCAAACCACCCGGGAGCGAGCAGTACTTC.

The chain joins TRBV5-5 to TRBJ2-7, with 9 nucleotides matching TRBD1. The germline V gene has CDR1 SGHKS and CDR2 YYEKEE (reference sequence). With 3 bases clipped from V and 0 bases from J, the junction kept 1 base outside the gene matches. The CDR3 is 14 amino acids. The CDR3, as DNA: TGTGCCAGCAGCTCGGACAGGGGCTCCTACGAGCAGTACTTC. Encoded protein: CASSSDRGSYEQYF.

DNA of the CDR3: TGTGCCTGGTTCGCGGAGGGTCCCACCGGGGAGCTGTTTTTT. It specifies CAWFAEGPTGELFF. The chain uses TRBV30 and TRBJ2-2; a weak D match, TRBD2 (6 bases). CDR1 is GTSNPN, CDR2 SVGIG, per germline (reference sequence). The germline V and J ends were trimmed by 5 bases and 4 bases, with 14 bases remaining between them. The CDR3 covers 14 residues.

J is TRBJ2-1 and V is TRBV27; 10 nucleotides match TRBD2. The V gene's germline CDR1 is MNHEY and CDR2 SMNVEV (reference sequence). Trimming at V came to 6 bases and at J to 5 bases, leaving 1 base not matched to a gene. There are 13 residues in the CDR3. CDR3 sequence (DNA): TGTGCCAGCAGACTAGCGGGGAACAATGAGCAGTTCTTC. It encodes CASRLAGNNEQFF.

The chain is built from TRBV5-4 and TRBJ1-1, with no clear D. Between the trimmed V and J ends, which lost 3 bases and 2 bases, there was a span of 14 bases. This CDR3 contains 15 residues. From germline, CDR1 is SGHNT and CDR2 YYREEE (reference sequence). CDR3 in amino acids: CASSWTREINTEAFF. The CDR3, as DNA: TGTGCCAGCAGCTGGACCCGGGAGATAAACACTGAAGCTTTCTTT. Combining the CDR3 with reference TRBV5-4 and TRBJ1-1 gives the whole variable domain ETGVTQSPTHLIKTRGQQVTLRCSSQSGHNTVSWYQQALGQGPQFIFQYYREEENGRGNFPPRFSGLQFPNYSSELNVNALELDDSALYLCASSWTREINTEAFFGQGTRLTVV.